These 16 T cell receptor beta chains were sequenced from one sample in a study of Ad26.COV2.S vaccination and SARS-CoV-2 variants. Stated treatment: 15 to 20 received Ad26.COV2.S at low or high dose, single or two shots; about 5 received placebo; per-sample allocation not given. The samples were gathered on day 63 after the first injection of vaccine or placebo. The data were produced by immunoSEQ multiplex PCR, yet TCRdb's version contains in-frame clones alone and is incomplete. This table holds some 240,000 clones, roughly 87% found once. This specimen consisted of peripheral blood, obtained in a trial of Ad26.COV2.S vaccine versus placebo. These receptors originate from a person between 18 and 65 years old who received the Ad26.COV2.S COVID-19 vaccine or a placebo.

The genes are TRBV5-8 and TRBJ2-2; D assignment may be TRBD1 or TRBD2 (5 bases each). The germline gives CDR1 SGHTS, CDR2 YDEGEE. The length of the CDR3 is 17 residues. V lost 2 bases and J lost 5, with 19 bases in between. CDR3 protein: CASSFYPGRIKTGELFF. CDR3 bases: TGTGCCAGCAGCTTTTATCCGGGACGCATAAAAACCGGGGAGCTGTTTTTT.

V is TRBV5-6 and J is TRBJ1-5; 12 positions agree with TRBD1. CDR3 size: 16 residues. Trimming took 2 bases from V and 6 from J; bases not matched to a gene: 6. The germline V gene has CDR1 SGHDT and CDR2 YYEEEE. CDR3 in amino acids: CASSFYGTGGTQPQHF. DNA of the CDR3: TGTGCCAGCAGCTTTTATGGGACAGGGGGCACTCAGCCCCAGCATTTT.

The chain employs TRBV30 and TRBJ2-2; D is uncertain. The V end lost 5 bases, the J end lost 6 bases, and 13 bases lay between the germline ends. The CDR3 extends over 13 amino acids. CDR1 is GTSNPN, CDR2 SVGIG, per germline (reference sequence). CDR3 sequence reads: CAWSSPAAGELFF. CDR3 coding DNA: TGTGCCTGGTCTAGTCCGGCAGCCGGGGAGCTGTTTTTT.

Remarks on this clone: The identical CDR3 is also encoded by other nucleotide sequences in the sample. J is TRBJ2-5 and V is TRBV12-3 or TRBV12-4; D gene uncertain. The CDR3 totals 11 residues. V was shortened by 6 bases and J by 5 bases, with 7 bases between the two germline ends. DNA of the CDR3: TGTGCCAGCAGCCTCAGGGAGACCCAGTACTTC. It translates to CASSLRETQYF.

CDR3 sequence (DNA): TGCGCCAGCAGCCAAGATATCGAGTTTAGCAATCAGCCCCAGCATTTT. This gives the protein CASSQDIEFSNQPQHF. V usage is TRBV4-1 and J usage is TRBJ1-5; no clear D gene. This CDR3 spans 16 amino acids. Germline loops: CDR1 MGHRA, CDR2 YSYEKL. The V and J ends lost 0 bases and 0 bases respectively, with 9 bases between them.

In nucleotides, the CDR3 is TGCGCCAGCAGCCTCGGACAGGGGGCGCCGGGTTCACCCCTCCACTTT. Translation gives CASSLGQGAPGSPLHF. J is TRBJ1-6 and V is TRBV4-1; 11 bases align to TRBD1. Trimming took 4 bases from V and 9 from J; bases not matched to a gene: 8. This CDR3 has 16 residues. Looked up from germline, CDR1 is MGHRA and CDR2 is YSYEKL.

This clone was seen a few times. The rearrangement uses TRBV3-1 (or the pseudogene TRBV3-2) and TRBJ1-2; D is unclear. V lost 4 bases, J lost 4 bases, and 22 bases lay in between. Germline V gene lookup returns CDR1 LGHDT and CDR2 YNNKEL (reference sequence). The CDR3 runs to 17 residues. The DNA of the CDR3 is TGTGCCAGCAGCCCCATCCGAACGTCCGGGCTGGGCTATGGCTACACCTTC. Encoded protein: CASSPIRTSGLGYGYTF.

This clone appeared a single time. This chain uses TRBV28 with TRBJ1-1; D may be TRBD1 (5 bases). Germline V CDR1 and CDR2: MDHEN, SYDVKM. The V and J ends lost 5 bases and 7 bases respectively, with 23 bases between them. This CDR3 is built from 16 residues. The CDR3, as DNA: TGTGCCAGCAGTCCGATCATGACAGTCGCGGAGATTGAAGCTTTCTTT. Protein sequence: CASSPIMTVAEIEAFF.

The chain links TRBV7-9 to TRBJ2-3; D is possibly TRBD1 or TRBD2 (5 bases each). CDR3 length equals 15 residues. The V end lost 1 base, the J end lost 2 bases, and 10 bases lay between the germline ends. Germline lookup yields CDR1 SEHNR and CDR2 FQNEAQ (reference sequence). CDR3 nucleotides: TGTGCCAGCAGCTTAGTTTTCGGGACCACAGATACGCAGTATTTT. Protein sequence: CASSLVFGTTDTQYF. The full variable domain, its missing parts supplied by reference TRBV7-9 and TRBJ2-3, is DTGVSQNPRHKITKRGQNVTFRCDPISEHNRLYWYRQTLGQGPEFLTYFQNEAQLEKSRLLSDRFSAERPKGSFSTLEIQRTEQGDSAMYLCASSLVFGTTDTQYFGPGTRLTVL.

The rearrangement joins TRBV14 to TRBJ2-7; TRBD1 agrees at 7 bases. CDR3 length: 14 residues. Looked up from germline, CDR1 is SGHDN and CDR2 is FVKESK. The V segment lost 1 base and the J segment 6 bases; nucleotides outside the gene matches: 6. The CDR3 is CASSQVYRGTEQYF. DNA for the CDR3: TGTGCCAGCAGCCAAGTGTACAGGGGTACCGAGCAGTACTTC.

The CDR3 sequence is CASSDSRASGEQFF. The CDR3 bases are TGTGCCAGCAGTGACTCGAGGGCTAGCGGAGAGCAGTTCTTC. J is TRBJ2-1 and V is TRBV6-4; TRBD2 matches at 7 bases. Germline values: CDR1 MRHNA, CDR2 SNTAGT. This CDR3 is built from 14 residues. Trimming cost V 0 bases and J 10 bases; bases outside gene matches: 6.

The chain is built from TRBV7-3 and TRBJ2-3; 8 bases are a match to TRBD1. The CDR3 runs 20 residues. Germline trimming cut 1 base from V and 0 bases from J; bases unmatched to any gene: 15. Germline-derived CDR1 and CDR2 are SGHTA and FQGTGA. The chain's CDR3 is CASSLKPRPWTGNSTDTQYF. The CDR3 DNA reads TGTGCCAGCAGCTTAAAACCTCGCCCCTGGACAGGGAACAGCACAGATACGCAGTATTTT.

The chain joins TRBV4-3 to TRBJ2-5; 14 bases are a match to TRBD2. CDR1 and CDR2 (germline): LGHNA, YSLEER. The CDR3 spans 15 residues. V was pared by 5 bases and J by 6 bases, with 5 bases of the junction left unmatched. CDR3 in DNA: TGCGCCAGCAGCTTAGGACTAGCGGGGGGAAAGACCCAGTACTTC. Protein: CASSLGLAGGKTQYF.

The chain recombines TRBV29-1 with TRBJ1-4; the match to TRBD1 covers 7 bases. Germline V gene lookup returns CDR1 SQVTM and CDR2 ANQGSEA. Unmatched junction bases numbered 3, after V lost 1 base and J lost 7 bases. The CDR3 totals 13 residues. The CDR3 coding sequence is TGCAGCGTTGAAGCCCGGGACAGTGAAAAACTGTTTTTT. Translation: CSVEARDSEKLFF.

The CDR3 reads CSVGAKGGHTEAFF. The CDR3 DNA sequence: TGCAGCGTTGGGGCTAAAGGGGGGCACACTGAAGCTTTCTTT. The chain uses TRBV29-1 and TRBJ1-1; a weak D match, TRBD1 (6 bases). The CDR3 consists of 14 residues. Between the trimmed V and J ends, which lost 4 bases and 3 bases, there was a span of 15 bases. Germline V gene lookup returns CDR1 SQVTM and CDR2 ANQGSEA.

The J gene is TRBJ2-5, the V gene TRBV7-2; D call uncertain. The CDR3 runs 14 residues. V was shortened by 5 bases and J by 1 base, with 11 bases between the two germline ends. Germline lookup yields CDR1 SGHTA and CDR2 FQGNSA. The CDR3 DNA reads TGTGCCAGCAGCCTCTGGACGGTCCAAGAGACCCAGTACTTC. Translation: CASSLWTVQETQYF.